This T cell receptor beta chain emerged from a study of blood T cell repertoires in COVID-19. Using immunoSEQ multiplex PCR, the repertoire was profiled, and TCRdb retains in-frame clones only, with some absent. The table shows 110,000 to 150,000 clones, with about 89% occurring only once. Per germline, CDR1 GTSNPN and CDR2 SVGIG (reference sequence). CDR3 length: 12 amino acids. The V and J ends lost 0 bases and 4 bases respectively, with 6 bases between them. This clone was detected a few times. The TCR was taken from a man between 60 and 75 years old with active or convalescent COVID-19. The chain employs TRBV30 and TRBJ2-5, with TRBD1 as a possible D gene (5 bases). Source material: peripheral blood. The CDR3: CAWSVRGETQYF. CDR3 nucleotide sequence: TGTGCCTGGAGTGTAAGGGGAGAGACCCAGTACTTC.